This is a list of T cell receptor beta chains from one sample in a study of Graves' ophthalmopathy and Graves' hyperthyroidism. A single record per CDR3 protein comes from TCRdb applying MiXCR to the multiplex PCR reads. The sample has 740,000 or so distinct CDR3 sequences, roughly 40% seen once. Source material: peripheral blood. These receptors were taken from an adult man with Graves' ophthalmopathy. Each CDR3 is given with its conserved first and last residue. A D gene is named only where the DNA matches it firmly.

V gene,J gene,D gene,CDR3 protein
TRBV7-2,-,TRBD2,CASSPWTSGGHNEQFF
TRBV19,TRBJ2-7,-,CASSIPWTESSYEQYF
TRBV24-1,TRBJ1-3,-,CATSDSRKTGNTIYF
TRBV7-9,TRBJ2-6,-,CASSPGTGRGGGANVLTF
TRBV12-3/TRBV12-4,TRBJ2-5,TRBD1,CASSPGQGQTQYF
TRBV20-1,TRBJ1-3,-,CSAKGGNTIYF
TRBV2,TRBJ2-7,-,CASRGDRGSYEQYF
TRBV29-1,TRBJ1-2,-,CSVEAPPTAYGYTF
TRBV25-1,TRBJ1-1,TRBD1,CASRTGADTEAFF
TRBV7-9,TRBJ2-7,-,CASSSGSGSTYEQYF
TRBV29-1,TRBJ1-1,-,CSVDEQDVEAFF
TRBV15,TRBJ1-4,TRBD1,CATSGHRGEEEKLFF
TRBV5-4,TRBJ1-4,-,CASSLTGTYEKLFF
TRBV7-6,TRBJ2-7,-,CASSLLAEGDEQYF
TRBV7-8,TRBJ2-7,TRBD2,CASGRLAGDQYF
TRBV7-9,TRBJ2-2,-,CASSFSGDTGELFF
TRBV7-9,TRBJ1-4,-,CASSLGQNNEKLFF
TRBV6-5,TRBJ2-7,TRBD1,CASSDRGTVNEQYF
TRBV5-6,TRBJ1-2,-,CASSLEMDYTF
TRBV6-1,TRBJ1-2,TRBD1,CASVEVPGTGYGYTF
TRBV19,TRBJ1-1,-,CASSDWYAEAFF
TRBV5-1,TRBJ2-7,TRBD1,CASRRQGAHRLYEQYF
TRBV2,TRBJ2-7,-,CASKPPGVLSYEQYF
TRBV9,TRBJ2-2,-,CASSVGHTGELFF
TRBV9,TRBJ2-2,-,CASSVALARPGDTGELFF
TRBV25-1,TRBJ2-7,TRBD2,CASSDPGTSGSYEQYF
TRBV7-9,TRBJ1-1,TRBD1,CASSPGQGPNTEAFF
TRBV20-1,TRBJ1-1,TRBD1,CSARRGGMGTEAFF
TRBV15,TRBJ1-1,-,CATSRGQWNTEAFF
TRBV12-3/TRBV12-4,TRBJ2-7,-,CASTRRDTYEQYF
TRBV5-8,TRBJ2-5,TRBD1,CASSFRTGVETQYF
TRBV11-1,TRBJ2-5,-,CASSLGATSLPETQYF
TRBV20-1,TRBJ1-5,-,CSAPIVPGLMSNQPQHF
TRBV6-5,TRBJ1-2,-,CASSYRSNYGYTF
TRBV13,TRBJ2-5,-,CASSLRQEETQYF
TRBV9,TRBJ1-5,-,CASSVQGWFGHHNQPQHF
TRBV7-9,TRBJ2-7,-,CASTLSGSPTGQYF
TRBV14,TRBJ1-5,-,CASSQWGAQPQHF
TRBV10-3,TRBJ1-3,-,CAIREDRGNTIYF
TRBV9,TRBJ1-3,TRBD1,CASSEGQGSGNTIYF